One sample yielded the 5 T cell receptor beta chains listed below, sequenced in a study of high-grade serous ovarian cancer treatment subgroups. Produced via immunoSEQ multiplex PCR; TCRdb's table is partial and in-frame only. The sample has 5,000 or so clones; approximately 70% are singletons. Tumor tissue was taken before any definitive surgery or chemotherapy was given. The sequenced sample consisted of tumor tissue. Receptor source: a human donor with high-grade serous ovarian cancer.

The J gene is TRBJ1-4, the V gene TRBV2; D unclear. The CDR3 runs to 13 residues. V was shortened by 8 bases and J by 4 bases, with 11 bases between the two germline ends. Germline CDR1 and CDR2: SNHLY and FYNNEI. The CDR3 DNA sequence: TGTGCCAGCCGCGGCGGAGTTAATGAAAAACTGTTTTTT. Encoded protein: CASRGGVNEKLFF.

The gene calls are TRBV6-1 and TRBJ1-6; TRBD1 aligns across 7 bases. CDR1 is MNHNS, CDR2 SASEGT, per germline. V lost 4 bases to trimming and J lost 6 bases; unmatched junction nucleotides: 0. The CDR3 is made up of 13 amino acids. CDR3 region: CASSAGGNSPLHF. CDR3 bases: TGTGCCAGCAGTGCAGGGGGTAATTCACCCCTCCACTTT.

The chain employs TRBV7-9 and TRBJ1-1; no definite D call. The V gene's germline CDR1 is SEHNR and CDR2 FQNEAQ (reference sequence). The V end lost 3 bases, the J end lost 5 bases, and 7 bases lay between the germline ends. CDR3 size: 12 residues. The CDR3 DNA reads TGTGCCAGCAGCTTTAGTGAGACTGAAGCTTTCTTT. Translation: CASSFSETEAFF.

This clone was counted once. The chain joins TRBV7-9 to TRBJ2-7; possible D gene TRBD1, 6 bases. V lost 2 bases and J 1 base, leaving 9 bases between the germline ends. Looked up from germline, CDR1 is SEHNR and CDR2 is FQNEAQ (reference sequence). This CDR3 comprises 14 residues. Written as DNA, the CDR3 is TGTGCCAGCAGCTTAAGGGACACTTCCTACGAGCAGTACTTC. Translation: CASSLRDTSYEQYF.

This clone was observed a handful of times. The V and J genes are TRBV6-1 and TRBJ2-7, with D unresolved. Germline V gene sequence: CDR1 MNHNS, CDR2 SASEGT. V lost 1 base to trimming and J lost 5 bases, with 12 bases between them. The CDR3 consists of 14 residues. The chain's CDR3 is CASSEGGIGDEQYF. CDR3 DNA sequence: TGTGCCAGCAGTGAAGGCGGAATAGGTGACGAGCAGTACTTC.